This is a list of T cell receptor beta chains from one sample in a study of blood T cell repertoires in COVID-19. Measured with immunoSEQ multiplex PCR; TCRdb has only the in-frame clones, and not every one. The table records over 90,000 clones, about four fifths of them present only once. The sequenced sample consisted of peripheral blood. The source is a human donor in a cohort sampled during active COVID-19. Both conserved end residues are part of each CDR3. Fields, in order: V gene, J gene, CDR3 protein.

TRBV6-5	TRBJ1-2	CASMGQARIGGGYTF
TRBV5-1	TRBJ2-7	CASSLTGRDYEQYF
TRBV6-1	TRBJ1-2	CASSEASPVLGYTF
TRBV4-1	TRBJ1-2	CASSQVQGDGYTF
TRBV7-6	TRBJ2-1	CASSLGSSGGAYNEQFF
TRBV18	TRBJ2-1	CASSRSTSGGFYNEQFF
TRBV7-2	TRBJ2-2	CASSYLWGGNTGELFF
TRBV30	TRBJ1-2	CAWSVPGEDYGYTF
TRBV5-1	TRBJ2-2	CASSSVGRGDGELFF
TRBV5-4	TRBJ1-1	CASSSNRGPKTNTEAFF
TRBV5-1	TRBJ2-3	CASSLVGGGSHKNTQYF
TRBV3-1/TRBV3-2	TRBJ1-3	CASSLRRGGNTIYF